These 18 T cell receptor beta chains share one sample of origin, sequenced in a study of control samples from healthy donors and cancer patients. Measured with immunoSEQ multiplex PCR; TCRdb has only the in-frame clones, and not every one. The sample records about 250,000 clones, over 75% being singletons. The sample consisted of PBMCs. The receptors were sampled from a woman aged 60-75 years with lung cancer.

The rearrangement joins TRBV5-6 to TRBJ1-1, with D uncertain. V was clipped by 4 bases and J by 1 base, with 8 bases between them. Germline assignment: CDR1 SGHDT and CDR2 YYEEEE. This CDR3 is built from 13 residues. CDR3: CASSPLGNTEAFF. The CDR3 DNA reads TGTGCCAGCAGCCCCCTCGGGAACACTGAAGCTTTCTTT. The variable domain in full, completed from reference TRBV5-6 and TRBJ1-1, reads DAGVTQSPTHLIKTRGQQVTLRCSPKSGHDTVSWYQQALGQGPQFIFQYYEEEERQRGNFPDRFSGHQFPNYSSELNVNALLLGDSALYLCASSPLGNTEAFFGQGTRLTVV.

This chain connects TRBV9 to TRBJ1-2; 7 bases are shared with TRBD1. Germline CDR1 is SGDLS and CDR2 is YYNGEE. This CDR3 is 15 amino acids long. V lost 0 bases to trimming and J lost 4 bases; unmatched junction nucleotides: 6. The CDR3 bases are TGTGCCAGCAGCGTAGAAGGGACAGCATCCTATGGCTACACCTTC. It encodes CASSVEGTASYGYTF.

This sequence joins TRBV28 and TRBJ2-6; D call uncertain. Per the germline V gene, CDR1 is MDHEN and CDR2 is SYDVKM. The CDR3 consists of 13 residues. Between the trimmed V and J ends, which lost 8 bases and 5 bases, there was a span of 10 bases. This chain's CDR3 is CASGLDRANVLTF. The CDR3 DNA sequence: TGTGCCAGCGGATTAGACCGGGCCAACGTCCTGACTTTC. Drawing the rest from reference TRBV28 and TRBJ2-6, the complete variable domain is DVKVTQSSRYLVKRTGEKVFLECVQDMDHENMFWYRQDPGLGLRLIYFSYDVKMKEKGDIPEGYSVSREKKERFSLILESASTNQTSMYLCASGLDRANVLTFGAGSRLTVL.

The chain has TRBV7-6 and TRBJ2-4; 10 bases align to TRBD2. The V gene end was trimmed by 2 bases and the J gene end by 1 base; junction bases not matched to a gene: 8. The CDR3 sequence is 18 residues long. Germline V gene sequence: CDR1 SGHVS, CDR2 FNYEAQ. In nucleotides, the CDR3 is TGTGCCAGCAGCTTATACCAGCGGGGGGGCCATGCCAAAAACATTCAGTACTTC. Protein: CASSLYQRGGHAKNIQYF.

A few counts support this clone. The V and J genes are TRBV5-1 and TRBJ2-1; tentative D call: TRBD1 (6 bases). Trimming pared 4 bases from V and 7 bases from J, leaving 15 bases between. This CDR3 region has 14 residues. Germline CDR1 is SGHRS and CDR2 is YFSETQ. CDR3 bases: TGCGCCAGCAGCAAGCTGGACAGTCGTAATGAGCAGTTCTTC. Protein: CASSKLDSRNEQFF.

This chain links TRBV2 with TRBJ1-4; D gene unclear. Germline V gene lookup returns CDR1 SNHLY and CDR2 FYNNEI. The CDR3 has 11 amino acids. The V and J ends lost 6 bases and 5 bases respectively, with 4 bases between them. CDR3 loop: CASRANEKLFF. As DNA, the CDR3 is TGTGCCAGCAGAGCAAATGAAAAACTGTTTTTT. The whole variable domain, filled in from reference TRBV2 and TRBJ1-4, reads EPEVTQTPSHQVTQMGQEVILRCVPISNHLYFYWYRQILGQKVEFLVSFYNNEISEKSEIFDDQFSVERPDGSNFTLKIRSTKLEDSAMYFCASRANEKLFFGSGTQLSVL.

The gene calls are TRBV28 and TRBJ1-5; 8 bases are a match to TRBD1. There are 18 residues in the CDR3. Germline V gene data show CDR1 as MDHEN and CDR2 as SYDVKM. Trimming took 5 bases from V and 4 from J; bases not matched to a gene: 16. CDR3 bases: TGTGCCAGCAGTCCCCCTCAGGACAGGGCGACTGGAAATCAGCCCCAGCATTTT. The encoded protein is CASSPPQDRATGNQPQHF. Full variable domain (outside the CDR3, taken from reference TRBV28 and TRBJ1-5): DVKVTQSSRYLVKRTGEKVFLECVQDMDHENMFWYRQDPGLGLRLIYFSYDVKMKEKGDIPEGYSVSREKKERFSLILESASTNQTSMYLCASSPPQDRATGNQPQHFGDGTRLSIL.

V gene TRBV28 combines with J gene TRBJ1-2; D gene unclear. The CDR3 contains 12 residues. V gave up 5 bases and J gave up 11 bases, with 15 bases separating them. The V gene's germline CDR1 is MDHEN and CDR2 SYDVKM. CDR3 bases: TGTGCCAGCAGTCTCGGGAACCAGTGGTACACCTTC. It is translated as CASSLGNQWYTF.

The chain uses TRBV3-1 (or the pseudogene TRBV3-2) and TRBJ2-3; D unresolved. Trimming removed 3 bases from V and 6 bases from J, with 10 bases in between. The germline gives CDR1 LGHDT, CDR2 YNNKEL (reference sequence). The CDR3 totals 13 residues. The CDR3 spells CASSQGTRDTQYF. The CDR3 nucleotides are TGTGCCAGCAGCCAGGGAACAAGGGATACGCAGTATTTT.

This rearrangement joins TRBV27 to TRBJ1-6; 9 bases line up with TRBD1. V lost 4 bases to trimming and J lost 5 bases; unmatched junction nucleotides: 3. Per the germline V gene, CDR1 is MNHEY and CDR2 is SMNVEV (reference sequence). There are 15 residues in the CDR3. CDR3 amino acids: CASSSDRGDNSPLHF. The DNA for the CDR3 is TGTGCCAGCAGTTCGGACAGGGGAGATAATTCACCCCTCCACTTT.

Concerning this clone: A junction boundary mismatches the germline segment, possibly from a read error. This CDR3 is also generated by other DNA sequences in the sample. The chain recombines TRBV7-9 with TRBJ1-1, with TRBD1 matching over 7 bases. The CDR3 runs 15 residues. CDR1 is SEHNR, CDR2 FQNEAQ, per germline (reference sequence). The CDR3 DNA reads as TGTGCCAGCAGCCCAAGTGACAGGGTCCACACTGAAGCCTTCTTT. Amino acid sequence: CASSPSDRVHTEAFF. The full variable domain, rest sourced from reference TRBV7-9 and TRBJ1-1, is DTGVSQNPRHKITKRGQNVTFRCDPISEHNRLYWYRQTLGQGPEFLTYFQNEAQLEKSRLLSDRFSAERPKGSFSTLEIQRTEQGDSAMYLCASSPSDRVHTEAFFGQGTRLTVV.

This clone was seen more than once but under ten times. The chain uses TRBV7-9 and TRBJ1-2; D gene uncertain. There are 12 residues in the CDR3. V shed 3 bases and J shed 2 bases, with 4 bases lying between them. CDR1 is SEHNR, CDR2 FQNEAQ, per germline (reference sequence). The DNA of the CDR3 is TGTGCCAGCAGCTTCGAGAACTATGGCTACACCTTC. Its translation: CASSFENYGYTF.

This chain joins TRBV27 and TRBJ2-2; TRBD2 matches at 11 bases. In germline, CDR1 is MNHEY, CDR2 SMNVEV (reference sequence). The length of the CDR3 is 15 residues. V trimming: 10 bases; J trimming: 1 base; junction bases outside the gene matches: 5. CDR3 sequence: CATKTSGVNTGELFF. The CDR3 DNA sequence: TGTGCCACCAAGACTAGCGGGGTGAACACCGGGGAGCTGTTTTTT.

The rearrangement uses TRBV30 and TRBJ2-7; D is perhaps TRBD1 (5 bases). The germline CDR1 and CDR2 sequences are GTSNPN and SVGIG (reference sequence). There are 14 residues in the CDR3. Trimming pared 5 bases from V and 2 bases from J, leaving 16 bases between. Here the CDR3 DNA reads TGTGCCTGGCAAGAAGTGGACAAAGCCTACGAGCAGTACTTC. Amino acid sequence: CAWQEVDKAYEQYF.

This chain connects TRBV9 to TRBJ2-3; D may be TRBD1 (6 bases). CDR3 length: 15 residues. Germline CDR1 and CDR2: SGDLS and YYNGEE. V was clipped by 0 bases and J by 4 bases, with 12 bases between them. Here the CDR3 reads CASSVGGGGADTQYF. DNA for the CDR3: TGTGCCAGCAGCGTAGGAGGGGGTGGGGCAGATACGCAGTATTTT.

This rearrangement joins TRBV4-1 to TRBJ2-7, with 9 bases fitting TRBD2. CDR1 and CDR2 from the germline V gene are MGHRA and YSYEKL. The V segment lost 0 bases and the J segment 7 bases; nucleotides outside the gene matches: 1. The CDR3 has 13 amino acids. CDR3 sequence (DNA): TGCGCCAGCAGCCAAGAACTAGCGGGTGAGCAGTACTTC. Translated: CASSQELAGEQYF.

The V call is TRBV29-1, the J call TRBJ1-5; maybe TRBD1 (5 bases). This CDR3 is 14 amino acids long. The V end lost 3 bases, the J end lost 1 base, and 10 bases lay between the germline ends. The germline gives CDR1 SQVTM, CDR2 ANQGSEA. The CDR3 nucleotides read TGCAGCGTTGAGGGGGATGCGAGCAATCAGCCCCAGCATTTT. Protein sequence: CSVEGDASNQPQHF.

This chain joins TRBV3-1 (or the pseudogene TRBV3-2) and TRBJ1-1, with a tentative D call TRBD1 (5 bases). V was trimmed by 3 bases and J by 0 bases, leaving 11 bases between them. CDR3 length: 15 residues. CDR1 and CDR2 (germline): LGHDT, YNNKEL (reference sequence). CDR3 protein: CASSHTDTLNTEAFF. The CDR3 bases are TGTGCCAGCAGCCACACGGACACCCTGAACACTGAAGCTTTCTTT.